A selection of T cell receptor beta chains follows, all from one sample in a study of blood T cell repertoires in COVID-19. TCRdb's copy holds only in-frame clones and misses some; the assay was immunoSEQ multiplex PCR. The sample has 310,000 or so clones, approximately 89% seen once. Sequenced input: PBMCs or T cells enriched from blood (not recorded which). Source of these receptors: a woman aged 40-49 years who had recovered from COVID-19. Both conserved end residues are part of each CDR3. The D gene is left open where the match is weak. The size of a clone is reported for some rows only, either as once, few or many, or as a class for expanded clones.

abundance	v_gene	j_gene	d_gene	CDR3aa	CDR3nt
NA	TRBV9	TRBJ1-1	TRBD1	CASSVAGQGAFSEAFF	TGTGCCAGCAGCGTAGCTGGGCAGGGGGCTTTTTCTGAAGCTTTCTTT
NA	TRBV6-5	TRBJ1-5	NA	CASSSGDSNQPQHF	TGTGCCAGCAGTTCCGGAGATAGCAATCAGCCCCAGCATTTT
NA	TRBV5-6	TRBJ1-1	TRBD1	CASSLIRTGDAFF	TGTGCCAGCAGCCTGATTAGGACAGGGGATGCTTTCTTT
NA	TRBV7-2	TRBJ1-1	NA	CASSTGSVGSTEAFF	TGTGCCAGCAGTACCGGATCCGTGGGGAGCACTGAAGCTTTCTTT
few	TRBV11-2	TRBJ2-1	TRBD2	CASSSQAGTNQQFF	TGTGCCAGCAGCTCCCAAGCCGGGACTAACCAGCAGTTCTTC
NA	TRBV9	TRBJ2-1	NA	CASSVGGPGEQFF	TGTGCCAGCAGCGTAGGCGGGCCCGGGGAGCAGTTCTTC
few	TRBV5-6	TRBJ2-2	TRBD2	CASSLAAGGNTGELFF	TGTGCCAGCAGCTTGGCAGCGGGGGGGAACACCGGGGAGCTGTTTTTT
NA	TRBV9	TRBJ2-7	TRBD1	CASSVTGDRVSYEQYF	TGTGCCAGCAGCGTTACAGGGGACAGGGTCTCCTACGAGCAGTACTTC
NA	TRBV9	TRBJ1-2	NA	CASSVGPKGRDYGYTF	TGTGCCAGCAGCGTCGGCCCCAAGGGGCGCGACTATGGCTACACCTTC
NA	TRBV27	TRBJ1-2	NA	CASSLSGSHYGYTF	TGTGCCAGCAGTTTATCAGGGAGCCACTATGGCTACACCTTC
once	TRBV12-3/TRBV12-4	TRBJ1-1	NA	CASSFRENTEAFF	TGTGCCAGCAGTTTCCGGGAGAACACTGAAGCTTTCTTT
few	TRBV9	TRBJ2-5	NA	CASSVGSLETQYF	TGTGCCAGCAGCGTAGGTTCCCTAGAGACCCAGTACTTC
NA	TRBV19	TRBJ2-1	TRBD1	CASSRRDRGDNEQFF	TGTGCCAGTAGTCGCCGGGACAGGGGCGACAATGAGCAGTTCTTC
once	TRBV12-1	TRBJ2-2	NA	CASSFNSAGEDTGELFF	TGTGCCAGCAGCTTTAACTCGGCGGGAGAGGACACCGGGGAGCTGTTTTTT
NA	TRBV18	TRBJ2-7	TRBD1	CASSPLGQGPEQYF	TGTGCCAGCTCACCCCTAGGACAGGGTCCCGAGCAGTACTTC
NA	TRBV19	TRBJ1-3	TRBD1	CASLGTDKRSGNTIYF	TGTGCCAGCCTCGGGACAGATAAGCGCTCTGGAAACACCATATATTTT
NA	TRBV6-5	TRBJ2-5	TRBD2	CASSYTAGGRETQYF	TGTGCCAGCAGTTACACAGCGGGGGGAAGAGAGACCCAGTACTTC
NA	TRBV7-2	TRBJ2-5	TRBD1	CASSLDRGRETQYF	TGTGCCAGCAGCTTAGACAGGGGGAGGGAGACCCAGTACTTC
NA	TRBV3-1/TRBV3-2	TRBJ1-2	TRBD1	CASSPGTGHGYTF	TGTGCCAGCAGCCCCGGGACAGGGCATGGCTACACCTTC
NA	TRBV4-3	TRBJ2-2	TRBD2	CASSQSLAGGGPGELFF	TGCGCCAGCAGCCAATCCCTAGCGGGAGGGGGCCCCGGGGAGCTGTTTTTT
NA	TRBV7-3	TRBJ1-3	NA	CASSPDGGNTIYF	TGTGCCAGCAGCCCAGATGGCGGAAACACCATATATTTT
NA	TRBV6-5	TRBJ1-6	NA	CASSLEGNSPLHF	TGTGCCAGCAGTTTAGAGGGAAATTCACCCCTCCACTTT
NA	TRBV11-3	TRBJ2-1	NA	CASSFPGERNEQFF	TGTGCCAGCAGCTTTCCGGGGGAAAGGAATGAGCAGTTCTTC
NA	TRBV9	TRBJ1-2	NA	CASSAQRTANYGYTF	TGTGCCAGCAGCGCGCAGCGGACGGCTAACTATGGCTACACCTTC
NA	TRBV18	TRBJ2-3	NA	CASSPGQTSTDTQYF	TGTGCCAGCTCCCCAGGACAGACTAGCACAGATACGCAGTATTTT
once	TRBV11-2	TRBJ2-3	TRBD1	CASRGQVSTDTQYF	TGTGCCAGCAGGGGACAGGTGAGCACAGATACGCAGTATTTT
NA	TRBV7-2	TRBJ2-7	NA	CASSLRGSPSSYEQYF	TGTGCCAGCAGCTTAAGGGGATCTCCAAGCTCCTACGAGCAGTACTTC
NA	TRBV7-9	TRBJ2-7	TRBD1	CASSRGTGGPYEQYF	TGTGCCAGCAGCCGCGGGACAGGGGGCCCCTACGAGCAGTACTTC
NA	TRBV4-3	TRBJ2-7	TRBD1	CASSLGAGGSYEQYF	TGCGCCAGCAGCCTCGGCGCAGGGGGCTCCTACGAGCAGTACTTC
NA	TRBV19	TRBJ2-7	NA	CASSVPTGSSYEQYF	TGTGCCAGTAGTGTTCCTACAGGGAGCTCCTACGAGCAGTACTTC
NA	TRBV7-9	TRBJ1-1	NA	CASSLGMRTEAFF	TGTGCCAGCAGCTTAGGAATGAGGACTGAAGCTTTCTTT
NA	TRBV21-1	TRBJ1-5	NA	CASSKISTVNLDSNQPQHF	TGTGCCAGCAGCAAAATCTCGACAGTAAACCTAGATAGCAATCAGCCCCAGCATTTT
NA	TRBV6-5	TRBJ2-7	NA	CASSPVSYEQYF	TGTGCCAGCAGCCCAGTCTCCTACGAGCAGTACTTC
NA	TRBV5-4	TRBJ2-7	NA	CASSLAPSYEQYF	TGTGCCAGCAGCTTGGCCCCCAGCTACGAGCAGTACTTC
NA	TRBV3-1/TRBV3-2	TRBJ2-7	TRBD2	CASSQDLGREGEQYF	TGTGCCAGCAGCCAAGATCTGGGCAGGGAGGGCGAGCAGTACTTC
NA	TRBV2	TRBJ2-1	TRBD2	CALGEASGGAMPYNEQFF	TGTGCCTTAGGGGAGGCTAGCGGGGGGGCCATGCCCTACAATGAGCAGTTCTTC
NA	TRBV7-2	TRBJ1-5	NA	CASSLLPTREGPQHF	TGTGCCAGCAGCTTATTACCCACCCGGGAGGGGCCCCAGCATTTT
NA	TRBV21-1	TRBJ1-2	NA	CASSPEEANYGYTF	TGTGCCAGCAGCCCAGAAGAAGCTAACTATGGCTACACCTTC
once	TRBV7-9	TRBJ2-1	TRBD2	CASRVGGFYNEQFF	TGTGCCAGCAGAGTGGGGGGGTTCTACAATGAGCAGTTCTTC
once	TRBV24-1	TRBJ1-5	NA	CATSGGDSNQPQHF	TGTGCCACCAGTGGCGGGGACAGCAATCAGCCCCAGCATTTT
NA	TRBV7-3	TRBJ2-3	TRBD2	CASSPTSGRDTQYF	TGTGCCAGCAGCCCCACGAGCGGGAGAGATACGCAGTATTTT
NA	TRBV7-3	TRBJ2-1	TRBD1	CASSGGTGDYNEQFF	TGTGCCAGCAGTGGTGGGACAGGGGATTACAATGAGCAGTTCTTC
NA	TRBV11-3	TRBJ2-7	NA	CASSFPRGRGDYEQYF	TGTGCCAGCAGCTTTCCCCGGGGCAGGGGAGACTACGAGCAGTACTTC
NA	TRBV27	TRBJ2-1	TRBD2	CASSPGLAGGENEQFF	TGTGCCAGCAGTCCGGGACTAGCGGGAGGGGAAAATGAGCAGTTCTTC
NA	TRBV4-2	TRBJ2-4	TRBD2	CASSQDLAGLAKNIQYF	TGTGCCAGCAGCCAAGATTTAGCGGGGCTAGCCAAAAACATTCAGTACTTC
NA	TRBV11-3	TRBJ2-7	NA	CASSSSGTPFEAQYF	TGTGCCAGCAGCTCGTCCGGGACTCCCTTTGAGGCGCAGTACTTC
NA	TRBV19	TRBJ2-1	NA	CASTPRIAPYNEQFF	TGTGCCAGTACGCCCCGGATAGCGCCCTACAATGAGCAGTTCTTC
NA	TRBV7-9	TRBJ1-6	TRBD1	CASSKTGDNSPLHF	TGTGCCAGCAGCAAAACAGGGGATAATTCACCCCTCCACTTT
few	TRBV5-1	TRBJ2-1	NA	CASSLLGASSYNEQFF	TGCGCCAGCAGCTTGTTAGGGGCAAGCTCCTACAATGAGCAGTTCTTC
NA	TRBV6-6	TRBJ1-2	TRBD1	CASLQGAGYGYTF	TGTGCCAGCTTACAGGGGGCGGGGTATGGCTACACCTTC
NA	TRBV6-1	TRBJ1-2	TRBD1	CASSGPGQGANYGYTF	TGTGCCAGCAGTGGCCCCGGACAGGGAGCCAACTATGGCTACACCTTC
NA	TRBV7-9	TRBJ2-5	NA	CASSFGGEETQYF	TGTGCCAGCAGCTTTGGGGGCGAAGAGACCCAGTACTTC
NA	TRBV30	TRBJ2-1	TRBD2	CAWVEGGGPYNEQFF	TGTGCCTGGGTGGAGGGCGGGGGGCCTTACAATGAGCAGTTCTTC
NA	TRBV3-1/TRBV3-2	TRBJ1-4	NA	CASSQGWQGNEKLFF	TGTGCCAGCAGCCAAGGCTGGCAGGGGAACGAAAAACTGTTTTTT
once	TRBV7-8	TRBJ2-7	TRBD2	CASSFGTSGTYEQYF	TGTGCCAGCAGTTTCGGGACTAGCGGAACCTACGAGCAGTACTTC
NA	TRBV24-1	TRBJ2-2	NA	CATSDFGDTGELFF	TGTGCCACCAGTGATTTCGGAGACACCGGGGAGCTGTTTTTT
NA	TRBV18	TRBJ1-5	TRBD1	CASSPEEGASNQPQHF	TGTGCCAGCTCACCGGAGGAGGGGGCAAGCAATCAGCCCCAGCATTTT
NA	TRBV18	TRBJ1-4	NA	CASSPPGAREKLFF	TGTGCCAGCTCACCACCGGGAGCGCGTGAAAAACTGTTTTTT